This T cell receptor beta chain was sequenced in a study of blood T cell repertoires in COVID-19. For the study at large: Samples came from the United States, Italy and Spain, spanning acute and convalescent COVID-19. T cells, B-cell-depleted T cells, or PBMCs provided the cDNA or gDNA that served as material.

The CDR3 extends over 15 amino acids. CDR1 and CDR2 from the germline V gene are SNHLY and FYNNEI. The germline V and J ends were trimmed by 6 bases and 0 bases, with 11 bases remaining between them. Seattle's cohort entered during active infection and was followed longitudinally. Original analysis: Scientists estimated how many nucleated cells there were by amplifying reference gene primers. Sequenced by immunoSEQ multiplex PCR; TCRdb stores in-frame clones only, minus some. V, J and clone size reflect that table, while D and trimming were determined from the DNA. This sample has 150,000 to 200,000 clones, with over 75% found just once.

Input material: peripheral blood. This receptor was identified in a person between 65 and 79 years old with COVID-19, enrolled during active disease. J is TRBJ1-4 and V is TRBV2; TRBD1 might be the D (5 bases). CDR3 DNA sequence: TGTGCCAGCAGGAAGACAGACGCAACTAATGAAAAACTGTTTTTT. Amino acid sequence: CASRKTDATNEKLFF.